This T cell receptor beta chain appears in the sequencing data of a study of blood T cell repertoires in COVID-19. Background on the study: Spain, Italy and the United States supplied samples that represented acute and convalescent COVID-19.

The CDR3 contains 14 residues. Germline CDR1 SGHAT, CDR2 FQNNGV. The V gene lost 1 base and the J gene lost 8 bases, with 14 bases spanning the gap. Authors' analysis steps: For nucleated cells, counts were estimated from reference gene primer amplification. Sequencing was performed with immunoSEQ multiplex PCR; in TCRdb, only in-frame clones are kept and a portion is missing. V, J and clone size are those of that table, while D and trimming were read from the DNA. The sample has around 140,000 clones, roughly 80% seen once. The chain joins TRBV11-2 to TRBJ1-2; no clear D gene. This receptor was obtained from a man aged 50-60 years with acute or convalescent COVID-19. The specimen sequenced was peripheral blood. Here the CDR3 DNA reads TGTGCCAGCAGCTTAGGAGCGCAGAGGTCAGGCTACACCTTC. This translates into CASSLGAQRSGYTF.